Each of the 13 T cell receptor beta chains below was sequenced from the same sample in a study of blood T cells in healthy people across ages. Next came a second PCR, run for roughly 6 to 11 cycles, which used a sample-barcoded 5' primer along with a J-beta primer mix. TCRdb re-derived calls from the 5' RACE reads in MiXCR, one entry per CDR3 protein. The sample comprises 650,000 to 1,000,000 distinct CDR3 sequences, approximately 35% of which are singletons, and 10% to 15% rests with the top ten. The material sequenced was blood. Receptors originate from a man younger than 35 in good health.

The gene calls are TRBV20-1 and TRBJ1-4, with 9 bases aligning to TRBD1. Losses at the gene ends were 6 bases for V and 1 base for J; bases not matched to a gene: 0. Germline V gives CDR1 DFQATT, CDR2 SNEGSKA (reference sequence). CDR3 length: 13 residues. The CDR3 region is CSAGQGTNEKLFF. The DNA for the CDR3 is TGCAGTGCGGGACAGGGAACTAATGAAAAACTGTTTTTT.

This clonotype has at least ten counts. The genes are TRBV7-9 and TRBJ2-1; TRBD1 agrees at 8 bases. The CDR3 consists of 16 residues. Germline-derived CDR1 and CDR2 are SEHNR and FQNEAQ (reference sequence). With V trimmed by 5 bases and J by 0 bases, 6 bases remained unmatched. CDR3 sequence reads: CASSLGTGPSYNEQFF. The CDR3, as DNA: TGTGCCAGCAGCCTGGGGACAGGTCCCTCCTACAATGAGCAGTTCTTC.

The chain carries TRBV21-1 and TRBJ2-5; the table's D gene call, TRBD1, was not cross checked with the DNA. TRBV21-1 is an annotated pseudogene. This CDR3 has 13 amino acids. Here the CDR3 reads CASTPDRAGEQYF. In nucleotides, the CDR3 is TGTGCCAGCACTCCGGACAGGGCGGGAGAGCAGTACTTC.

This clonotype was seen many times. An end of the junction does not agree with germline; a read error may underlie this. The rearrangement uses TRBV5-1 and TRBJ2-5; a possible D gene is TRBD1 (6 bases). CDR1 SGHRS and CDR2 YFSETQ come from the germline V gene. The CDR3 sequence is 15 residues long. The CDR3 nucleotides read TGTGCCAGCAGTTTGCAGTACAGGGAAGGAGAGACCCAGTACTTC. Its translation: CASSLQYREGETQYF.

This chain connects TRBV4-2 to TRBJ2-3; tentative D call: TRBD1 (5 bases). CDR1 and CDR2 from the germline V gene are LGHNA and YNFKEQ. The ends were cut back, 3 bases at V and 1 base at J, with 14 bases in the middle. The CDR3 totals 16 residues. The DNA for the CDR3 is TGTGCCAGCAGCCAGACTTCCGTCAGGGGCACAGATACGCAGTATTTT. Its translation: CASSQTSVRGTDTQYF.

The J gene is TRBJ2-5, the V gene TRBV7-7; 11 nucleotides line up with TRBD1. CDR1 and CDR2 from the germline V gene are SSHAT and FNYEAQ (reference sequence). CDR3 length equals 16 residues. Trimming removed 5 bases from V and 5 bases from J; junction bases left unmatched: 10. The CDR3 bases are TGTGCCAGCAGCCCCCAATGGACAGGGGGCCGGGAGACCCAGTACTTC. Protein product: CASSPQWTGGRETQYF. Based on the CDR3 plus reference TRBV7-7 and TRBJ2-5, the full variable domain is GAGVSQSPRYKVTKRGQDVTLRCDPISSHATLYWYQQALGQGPEFLTYFNYEAQPDKSGLPSDRFSAERPEGSISTLTIQRTEQRDSAMYRCASSPQWTGGRETQYFGPGTRLLVL.

The chain couples TRBV27 to TRBJ2-1; D unclear. The V end lost 5 bases, the J end lost 2 bases, and 4 bases lay between the germline ends. This CDR3 has 12 residues. The germline V gene encodes CDR1 MNHEY and CDR2 SMNVEV (reference sequence). CDR3 amino acids: CASSTPYNEQFF. The CDR3 DNA sequence: TGTGCCAGCAGTACCCCCTACAATGAGCAGTTCTTC.

This clonotype was counted between two and nine times. The J gene is TRBJ2-7, the V gene TRBV7-2; 10 bases are shared with TRBD2. Trimming took 5 bases from V and 6 from J; bases not matched to a gene: 13. Germline values: CDR1 SGHTA, CDR2 FQGNSA. CDR3 length: 16 amino acids. In nucleotides, the CDR3 is TGTGCCAGCAGCCCCCCGGATGGAATAGCGGGGGGCGAGCAGTACTTC. This codes for CASSPPDGIAGGEQYF.

On this clonotype: This sequence may be a read error, since a much larger clone differs from it by one base. The chain links TRBV7-6 to TRBJ2-3; the D is unclear. CDR3 length: 12 residues. In germline, CDR1 is SGHVS, CDR2 FNYEAQ. The CDR3 sequence is CACSRPSDTQYF. For the CDR3, the DNA is TGTGCCTGCAGCCGACCCTCTGATACGCAGTATTTT.

This rearrangement joins TRBV20-1 to TRBJ1-5; the D gene is possibly TRBD1 (6 bases). CDR3 length: 12 amino acids. The germline V and J ends were trimmed by 3 bases and 5 bases, with 8 bases remaining between them. Germline CDR1 is DFQATT and CDR2 is SNEGSKA (reference sequence). The CDR3 spells CSASRTDQPQHF. The CDR3 nucleotides are TGCAGTGCTAGCAGGACAGATCAGCCCCAGCATTTT.

The sample holds many counts of this clonotype. The genes are TRBV12-3 or TRBV12-4 and TRBJ1-1, with TRBD1 identical over 8 bases. J gave up 7 bases and V 6 bases, and 10 bases lay outside the gene matches. The CDR3 is made up of 14 amino acids. The CDR3 DNA reads TGTGCCAGCAGCCCCAAACAGGGGGAGGATGAAGCTTTCTTT. This encodes CASSPKQGEDEAFF.

J is TRBJ2-2 and V is TRBV13; D possibly corresponds to TRBD1 (5 bases). V lost 5 bases and J 2 bases, leaving 12 bases between the germline ends. CDR3 length: 15 residues. Germline V gene sequence: CDR1 PRHDT, CDR2 FYEKMQ (reference sequence). The CDR3 loop reads CASSPRQNNTGELFF. The DNA for the CDR3 is TGTGCCAGCAGCCCTCGACAGAATAACACCGGGGAGCTGTTTTTT.

The V and J genes are TRBV7-6 and TRBJ2-7, with TRBD1 matching over 10 bases. Trimming took 5 bases from V and 1 from J; bases not matched to a gene: 11. This CDR3 comprises 17 residues. CDR1 is SGHVS and CDR2 is FNYEAQ in the germline V gene. CDR3 in amino acids: CASSPLKTGGDSYEQYF. For the CDR3, the DNA is TGTGCCAGCAGCCCATTAAAGACAGGGGGCGATTCCTACGAGCAGTACTTC.